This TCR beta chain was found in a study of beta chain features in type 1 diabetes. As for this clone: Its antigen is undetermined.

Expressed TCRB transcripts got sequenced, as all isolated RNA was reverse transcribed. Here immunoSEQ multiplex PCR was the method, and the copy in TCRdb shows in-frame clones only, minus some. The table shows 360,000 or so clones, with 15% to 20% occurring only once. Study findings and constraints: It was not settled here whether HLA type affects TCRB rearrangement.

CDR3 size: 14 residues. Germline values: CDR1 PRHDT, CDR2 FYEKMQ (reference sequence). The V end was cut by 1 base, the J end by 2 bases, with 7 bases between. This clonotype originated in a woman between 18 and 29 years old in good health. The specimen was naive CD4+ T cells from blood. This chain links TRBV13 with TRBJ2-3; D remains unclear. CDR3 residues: CASSLERSTDTQYF. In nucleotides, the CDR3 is TGTGCCAGCAGCTTAGAGCGCTCCACAGATACGCAGTATTTT.